These 3 T cell receptor beta chains came from one sample sequenced in a study of blood T cells in healthy people across ages (dated by TCRdb to about 2015). The library relied on 5' RACE. Sequencing took place on an Illumina HiSeq 2500. A second about 7 to 12 cycle PCR used a sample-barcoded 5' primer and a J-beta primer mix. TCRdb handled the public reads itself, with Q25 trimming in fastp and clone calling in MiXCR, and kept productive beta chains. A single entry per CDR3 protein holds the most common genes and DNA from its merged rows. The sample table contains roughly 1,800,000 distinct CDR3 sequences; only one count was recorded for around 48% of them. The ten biggest clones cover more than 2% of the sample. Sample: blood. These receptors all stem from a woman in her forties in good health.

The chain is built from TRBV7-3 and TRBJ2-2; TRBD1 is a possible D gene (5 bases). Trimming removed 0 bases from V and 6 bases from J, with 14 bases in between. The CDR3 length is 16 residues. Germline V gene data show CDR1 as SGHTA and CDR2 as FQGTGA. The CDR3, as DNA: TGTGCCAGCAGCTTAACGTTCAGGGTAACGGCCGGGGAGCTGTTTTTT. As protein: CASSLTFRVTAGELFF.

This chain uses TRBV15 with TRBJ2-6, with D possibly matching TRBD2 (6 bases). The CDR3 is 16 amino acids. Germline CDR1 reads LNHNV; CDR2 reads YYDKDF (reference sequence). V lost 0 bases, J lost 5 bases, and 11 bases lay in between. The CDR3 region has the DNA TGTGCCACCAGCAGAGATAGGAGGGGTCGGGCCAACGTCCTGACTTTC. This codes for CATSRDRRGRANVLTF.

This rearrangement joins TRBV15 to TRBJ2-3; D gene uncertain. The CDR3 has 16 amino acids. The germline V gene has CDR1 LNHNV and CDR2 YYDKDF (reference sequence). V shed 3 bases and J shed 0 bases, with 13 bases lying between them. CDR3 sequence (DNA): TGTGCCACCAGCAGTACCTTGATAGGAAGCACAGATACGCAGTATTTT. This encodes CATSSTLIGSTDTQYF. The variable domain in full, with the rest retrieved from reference TRBV15 and TRBJ2-3, is DAMVIQNPRYQVTQFGKPVTLSCSQTLNHNVMYWYQQKSSQAPKLLFHYYDKDFNNEADTPDNFQSRRPNTSFCFLDIRSPGLGDTAMYLCATSSTLIGSTDTQYFGPGTRLTVL.